The clone carrying this T cell receptor (beta chain) was counted at least ten times. The target antigen is unknown. The sample comes from a study of regulatory T cells in long-lasting Graves disease. Findings and limits, study-wide: Analysis covered peripheral blood alone, not thyroid tissue.

The time point is: newly diagnosed GD, antithyroid drugs for less than 3 months. There was RNA extracted from PBMCs, and the TCR library was made from it. J was trimmed by 4 bases and V by 1 base; bases with no gene match: 4. The CDR3 spans 15 residues. From germline, CDR1 is SNHLY and CDR2 FYNNEI. Libraries of TCR beta came from iRepertoire HTBI primers plus Arm-PCR of CDR3 regions. TCRdb ran MiXCR on the multiplex PCR reads and lists one entry per CDR3 protein. The repertoire includes some 200,000 distinct CDR3 sequences, approximately 19% of them detected once, and 10% to 15% sits in the top ten. This sample was also put to use in a study of T cells in Graves' hyperthyroidism and ophthalmopathy.

The sequencing here drew on peripheral blood mononuclear cells (PBMCs), taken at new diagnosis, from a patient treated with antithyroid drugs. The clonotype comes from a woman aged 25 to 39 with Graves disease. The chain uses TRBV2 and TRBJ2-3; the match to TRBD2 covers 8 bases. This chain's CDR3 is CASSEVGGGSDTQYF. The DNA for the CDR3 is TGTGCCAGCAGTGAAGTAGGCGGGGGGTCAGATACGCAGTATTTT.